What follows are 8 T cell receptor beta chains derived from one specimen sequenced in a study of blood T cell repertoires in COVID-19. The table came from immunoSEQ multiplex PCR; TCRdb's copy has only in-frame clones and leaves some out. The table lists 60,000 to 75,000 clones, approximately 70% of them singletons. Specimen: PBMCs or T cells enriched from blood (not recorded which). The receptors shown here come from a woman aged 55-69 years who had been exposed to COVID-19.

The gene calls are TRBV9 and TRBJ1-1; 7 bases agree with TRBD1. J was trimmed by 3 bases and V by 3 bases; bases with no gene match: 8. The CDR3 runs 15 residues. Germline values: CDR1 SGDLS, CDR2 YYNGEE. CDR3 sequence: CASSDRRDSYTEAFF. In nucleotides, the CDR3 is TGTGCCAGCAGCGACCGTAGGGACAGTTACACTGAAGCTTTCTTT.

V and J are TRBV5-6 and TRBJ1-5; TRBD1 is a possible D gene (5 bases). The CDR3 is 13 residues long. V was clipped by 2 bases and J by 5 bases, with 8 bases between them. CDR1 and CDR2 (germline): SGHDT, YYEEEE. The CDR3 loop is CASSFRDDQPQHF. The CDR3 coding sequence is TGTGCCAGCAGCTTCAGGGATGATCAGCCCCAGCATTTT.

This clone has only a few counts. This chain uses TRBV28 with TRBJ1-1, with D tentatively TRBD1 (6 bases). The CDR3 loop spans 14 amino acids. In germline, CDR1 is MDHEN, CDR2 SYDVKM. The V and J ends lost 2 bases and 1 base respectively, with 8 bases between them. The CDR3 DNA sequence: TGTGCCAGCAGTTTACCACAGGGGAACACTGAAGCTTTCTTT. Protein sequence: CASSLPQGNTEAFF.

This sequence joins TRBV28 and TRBJ1-5; D perhaps matches TRBD1 (5 bases). Germline lookup yields CDR1 MDHEN and CDR2 SYDVKM. V dropped 5 bases and J dropped 5 bases, with 13 bases sitting between them. CDR3 size: 14 residues. CDR3 sequence: CASSLNDRHQPQHF. The CDR3 coding sequence is TGTGCCAGCAGTCTGAACGACAGACATCAGCCCCAGCATTTT.

This clone was picked up one time. The CDR3 region is CASSFSEGGLVSYGYTF. The CDR3 DNA reads TGTGCCAGCAGTTTCTCCGAGGGCGGACTGGTGAGCTATGGCTACACCTTC. The V call is TRBV6-2 or TRBV6-3, the J call TRBJ1-2, with no clear D. CDR3 length: 17 residues. Germline V gene data show CDR1 as MNHEY and CDR2 as SVGEGT. Between the trimmed V and J ends, which lost 4 bases and 4 bases, there was a span of 22 bases.

This clone was found once. This chain uses TRBV5-1 with TRBJ2-3; a possible D gene is TRBD2 (6 bases). Germline V gene data show CDR1 as SGHRS and CDR2 as YFSETQ. V lost 7 bases and J lost 2, with 14 bases in between. CDR3 length equals 14 residues. The CDR3 spells CASQPGDLTDTQYF. The CDR3 nucleotides are TGCGCCAGCCAGCCGGGGGACCTCACAGATACGCAGTATTTT.

This rearrangement joins TRBV19 to TRBJ1-2; D ambiguous. Germline CDR1 reads LNHDA; CDR2 reads SQIVND (reference sequence). The V gene lost 5 bases and the J gene lost 10 bases, with 11 bases spanning the gap. There are 11 residues in the CDR3. The CDR3, as DNA: TGTGCCAGTAGTGCCATTTCCTACTACACCTTC. Its translation is CASSAISYYTF.

This clone was observed once. The chain uses TRBV5-1 and TRBJ1-3, with 10 bases fitting TRBD1. The junction had 8 bases not matched to a gene; V was cut back by 4 bases and J by 10 bases. The V gene's germline CDR1 is SGHRS and CDR2 YFSETQ. The CDR3 is 14 residues long. Here the CDR3 reads CASSQTGTGATIYF. As DNA, the CDR3 is TGCGCCAGCAGCCAAACCGGGACAGGGGCTACCATATATTTT.